Sequencing of this T cell receptor (beta chain) was carried out in a study of blood T cell repertoires in COVID-19. On the study more broadly: In each case, the material was cDNA or gDNA derived from T cells, B-cell-depleted T cells, or PBMCs.

The CDR3 has 15 residues. Per the germline V gene, CDR1 is SGHRS and CDR2 is YFSETQ. Between the trimmed V and J ends, which lost 1 base and 7 bases, there was a span of 17 bases. Here immunoSEQ multiplex PCR was the method, and the copy in TCRdb shows in-frame clones only, minus some. The table records 65,000 to 100,000 clones, approximately 80% of them present only once. This clone was recorded once. This receptor was taken from a human donor in a cohort sampled during active COVID-19. The rearrangement uses TRBV5-1 and TRBJ1-1; D gene uncertain. The sequenced sample was peripheral blood. DNA of the CDR3: TGCGCCAGCAGCTTGTTCAGAATACCTGACAATGAAGCTTTCTTT. This translates into CASSLFRIPDNEAFF.